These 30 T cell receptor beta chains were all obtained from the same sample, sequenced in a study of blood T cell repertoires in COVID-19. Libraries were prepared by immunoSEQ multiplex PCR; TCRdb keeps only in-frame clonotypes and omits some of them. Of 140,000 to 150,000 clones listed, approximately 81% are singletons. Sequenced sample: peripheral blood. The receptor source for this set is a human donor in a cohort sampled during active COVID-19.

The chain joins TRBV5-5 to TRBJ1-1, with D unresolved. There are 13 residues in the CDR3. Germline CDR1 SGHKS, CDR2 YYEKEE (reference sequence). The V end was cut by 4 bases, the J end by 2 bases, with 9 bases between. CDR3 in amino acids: CASSVDINTEAFF. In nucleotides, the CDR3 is TGTGCCAGCAGCGTCGACATCAACACTGAAGCTTTCTTT.

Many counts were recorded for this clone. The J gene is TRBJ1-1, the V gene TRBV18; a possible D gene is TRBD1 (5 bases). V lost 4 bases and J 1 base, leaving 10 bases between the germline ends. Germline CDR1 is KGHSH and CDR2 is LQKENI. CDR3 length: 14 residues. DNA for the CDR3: TGTGCCAGCTCACGACTCGACAGGAACACTGAAGCTTTCTTT. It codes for CASSRLDRNTEAFF.

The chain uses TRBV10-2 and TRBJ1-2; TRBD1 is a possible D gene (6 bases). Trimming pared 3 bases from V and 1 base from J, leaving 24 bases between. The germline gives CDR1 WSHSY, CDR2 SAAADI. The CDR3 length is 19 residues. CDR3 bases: TGCGCCAGCAGTGAATCCCGACTCGGAGACAGGATAAATAACTATGGCTACACCTTC. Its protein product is CASSESRLGDRINNYGYTF.

CDR3 nucleotides: TGCGCCAGCAGCACCGAGGGCTCTGGCTACACCTTC. Translated, it gives CASSTEGSGYTF. The chain recombines TRBV5-1 with TRBJ1-2, with unresolved D. CDR1 and CDR2 from the germline V gene are SGHRS and YFSETQ. CDR3 size: 12 residues. V lost 4 bases, J lost 7 bases, and 11 bases lay in between.

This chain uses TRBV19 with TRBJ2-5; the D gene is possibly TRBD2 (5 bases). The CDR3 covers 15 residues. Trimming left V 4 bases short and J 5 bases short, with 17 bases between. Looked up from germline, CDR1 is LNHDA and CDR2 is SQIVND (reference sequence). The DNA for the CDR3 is TGTGCCAGTAGTACGTGGACTGATATCGGGGAGACCCAGTACTTC. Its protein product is CASSTWTDIGETQYF.

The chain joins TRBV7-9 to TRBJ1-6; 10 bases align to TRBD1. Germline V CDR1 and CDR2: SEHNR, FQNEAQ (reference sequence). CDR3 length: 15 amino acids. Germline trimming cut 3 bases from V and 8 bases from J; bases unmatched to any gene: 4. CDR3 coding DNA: TGTGCCAGCAGCTTCGGGACAGGGGAGTATTCACCCCTCCACTTT. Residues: CASSFGTGEYSPLHF.

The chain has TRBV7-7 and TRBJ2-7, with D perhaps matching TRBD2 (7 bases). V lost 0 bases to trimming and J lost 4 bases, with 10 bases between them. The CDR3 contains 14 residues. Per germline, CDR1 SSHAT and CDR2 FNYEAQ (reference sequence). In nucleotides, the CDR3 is TGTGCCAGCAGCTTAGCGGGGGGGGCATACGAGCAGTACTTC. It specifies CASSLAGGAYEQYF.

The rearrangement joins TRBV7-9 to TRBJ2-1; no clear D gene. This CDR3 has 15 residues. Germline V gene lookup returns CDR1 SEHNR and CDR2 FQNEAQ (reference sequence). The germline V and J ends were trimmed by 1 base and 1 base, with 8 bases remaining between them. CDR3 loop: CASSLVQFSYNEQFF. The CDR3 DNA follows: TGTGCCAGCAGCTTAGTACAGTTTTCCTACAATGAGCAGTTCTTC.

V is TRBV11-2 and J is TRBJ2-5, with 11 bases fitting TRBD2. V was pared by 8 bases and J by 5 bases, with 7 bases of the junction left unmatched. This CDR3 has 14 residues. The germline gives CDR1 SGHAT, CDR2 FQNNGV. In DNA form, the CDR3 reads TGTGCCAGCCGGGGTAGCGGGGGGGCGGAGACCCAGTACTTC. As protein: CASRGSGGAETQYF.

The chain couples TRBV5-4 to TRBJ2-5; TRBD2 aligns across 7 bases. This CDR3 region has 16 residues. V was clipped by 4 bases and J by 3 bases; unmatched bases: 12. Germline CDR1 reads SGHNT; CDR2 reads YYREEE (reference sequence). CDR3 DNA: TGTGCCAGCAGCCCACCCGGGTGGGGAGGGAAAGAGACCCAGTACTTC. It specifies CASSPPGWGGKETQYF. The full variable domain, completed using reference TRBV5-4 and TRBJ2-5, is ETGVTQSPTHLIKTRGQQVTLRCSSQSGHNTVSWYQQALGQGPQFIFQYYREEENGRGNFPPRFSGLQFPNYSSELNVNALELDDSALYLCASSPPGWGGKETQYFGPGTRLLVL.

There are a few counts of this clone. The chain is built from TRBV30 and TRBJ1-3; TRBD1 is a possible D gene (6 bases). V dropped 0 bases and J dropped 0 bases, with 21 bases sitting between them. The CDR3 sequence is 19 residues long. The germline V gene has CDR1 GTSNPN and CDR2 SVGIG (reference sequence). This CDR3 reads CAWSVRGWGPTFSGNTIYF. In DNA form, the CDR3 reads TGTGCCTGGAGTGTACGAGGATGGGGGCCCACCTTCTCTGGAAACACCATATATTTT.

In nucleotides, the CDR3 is TGTGCCAGCAGCCGCGGGGGGGCCAAGGAGAATGAGCAGTTCTTC. Its translation is CASSRGGAKENEQFF. This rearrangement joins TRBV6-2 or TRBV6-3 to TRBJ2-1; 9 bases match TRBD2. V shed 6 bases, J shed 7 bases, and the junction held 10 bases outside the gene matches. CDR3 length: 15 residues. The germline V gene has CDR1 MNHEY and CDR2 SVGEGT.

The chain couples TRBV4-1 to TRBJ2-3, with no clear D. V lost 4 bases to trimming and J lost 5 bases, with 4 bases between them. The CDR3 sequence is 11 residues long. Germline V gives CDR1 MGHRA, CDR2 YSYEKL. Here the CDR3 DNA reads TGCGCCAGCAGCCGCGAAGATACGCAGTATTTT. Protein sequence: CASSREDTQYF.

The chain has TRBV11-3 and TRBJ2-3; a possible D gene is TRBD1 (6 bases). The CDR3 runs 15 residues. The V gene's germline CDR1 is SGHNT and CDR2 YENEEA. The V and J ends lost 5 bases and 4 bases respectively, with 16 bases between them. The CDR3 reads CASSPRGLGADTQYF. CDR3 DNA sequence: TGTGCCAGCAGCCCGAGGGGGTTGGGGGCAGATACGCAGTATTTT.

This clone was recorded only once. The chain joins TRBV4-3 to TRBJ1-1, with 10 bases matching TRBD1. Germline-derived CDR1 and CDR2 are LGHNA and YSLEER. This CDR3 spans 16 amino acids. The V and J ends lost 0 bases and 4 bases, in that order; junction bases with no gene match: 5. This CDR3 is CASSQDGRQGATEAFF. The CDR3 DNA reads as TGCGCCAGCAGCCAAGATGGGAGACAGGGGGCCACTGAAGCTTTCTTT.

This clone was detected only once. This CDR3 is CASSRTSGPQETQYF. Here the CDR3 DNA reads TGTGCCAGCAGCAGGACTAGCGGACCTCAAGAGACCCAGTACTTC. The chain recombines TRBV7-9 with TRBJ2-5; TRBD2 matches 10 bases. Germline values: CDR1 SEHNR, CDR2 FQNEAQ (reference sequence). V lost 5 bases and J lost 2; bases outside the gene matches: 5. The length of the CDR3 is 15 residues.

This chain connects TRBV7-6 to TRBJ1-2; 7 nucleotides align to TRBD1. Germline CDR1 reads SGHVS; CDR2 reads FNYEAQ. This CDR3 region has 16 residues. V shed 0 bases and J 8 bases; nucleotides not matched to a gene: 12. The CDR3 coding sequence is TGTGCCAGCAGCTTAGCGAATGCCAGGGGGGTATGGGGCTACACCTTC. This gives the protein CASSLANARGVWGYTF.

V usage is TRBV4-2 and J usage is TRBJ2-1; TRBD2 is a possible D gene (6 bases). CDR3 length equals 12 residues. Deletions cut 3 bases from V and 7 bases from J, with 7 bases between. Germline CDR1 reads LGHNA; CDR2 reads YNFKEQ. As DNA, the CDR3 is TGTGCCAGCAGCCAGGCGGGGAATGAGCAGTTCTTC. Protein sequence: CASSQAGNEQFF.

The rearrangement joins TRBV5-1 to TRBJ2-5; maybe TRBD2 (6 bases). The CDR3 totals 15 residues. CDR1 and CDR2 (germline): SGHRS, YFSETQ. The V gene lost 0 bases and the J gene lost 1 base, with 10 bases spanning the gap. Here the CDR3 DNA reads TGCGCCAGCAGCTTGGGCGGGGTTGCCCAAGAGACCCAGTACTTC. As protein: CASSLGGVAQETQYF.

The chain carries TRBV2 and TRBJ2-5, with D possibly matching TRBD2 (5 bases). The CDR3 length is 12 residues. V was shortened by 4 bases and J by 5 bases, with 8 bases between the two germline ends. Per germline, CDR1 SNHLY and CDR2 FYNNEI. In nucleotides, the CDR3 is TGTGCCAGCAGTGGCCGGAGGGAGACCCAGTACTTC. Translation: CASSGRRETQYF.

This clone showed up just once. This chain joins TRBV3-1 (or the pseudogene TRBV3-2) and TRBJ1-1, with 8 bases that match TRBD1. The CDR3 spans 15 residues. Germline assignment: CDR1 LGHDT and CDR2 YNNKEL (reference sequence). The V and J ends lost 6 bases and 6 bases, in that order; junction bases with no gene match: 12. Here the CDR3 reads CASRLTGGPFAEAFF. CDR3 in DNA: TGTGCCAGCAGACTTACAGGGGGACCGTTCGCTGAAGCTTTCTTT.

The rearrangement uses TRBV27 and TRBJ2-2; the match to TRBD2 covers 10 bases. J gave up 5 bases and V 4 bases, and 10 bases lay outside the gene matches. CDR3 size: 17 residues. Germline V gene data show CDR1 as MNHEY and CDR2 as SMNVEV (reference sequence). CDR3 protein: CASSYPFASGGTGELFF. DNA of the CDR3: TGTGCCAGCAGTTATCCCTTCGCTAGCGGGGGAACCGGGGAGCTGTTTTTT.

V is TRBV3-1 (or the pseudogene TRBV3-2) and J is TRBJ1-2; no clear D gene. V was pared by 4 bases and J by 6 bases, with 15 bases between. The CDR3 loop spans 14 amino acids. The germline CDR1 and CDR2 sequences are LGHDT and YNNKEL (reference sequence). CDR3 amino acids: CASSPPPGRHGYTF. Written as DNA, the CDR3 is TGTGCCAGCAGCCCTCCCCCTGGCCGCCATGGCTACACCTTC.

DNA for the CDR3: TGTGCCACCAGCAGAGAGAACCGAGATAGCAATCAGCCCCAGCATTTT. It specifies CATSRENRDSNQPQHF. The chain employs TRBV15 and TRBJ1-5, with no clear D. CDR3 length: 16 amino acids. Trimming took 0 bases from V and 0 from J, leaving 9 bases between them. Germline V gene lookup returns CDR1 LNHNV and CDR2 YYDKDF (reference sequence).

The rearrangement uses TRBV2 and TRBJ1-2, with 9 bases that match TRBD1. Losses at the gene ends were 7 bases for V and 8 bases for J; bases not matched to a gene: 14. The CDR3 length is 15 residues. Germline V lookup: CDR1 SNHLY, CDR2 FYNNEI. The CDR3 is CASILETGGRDGYTF. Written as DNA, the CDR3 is TGTGCCAGCATCCTCGAAACAGGGGGCAGGGACGGCTACACCTTC.

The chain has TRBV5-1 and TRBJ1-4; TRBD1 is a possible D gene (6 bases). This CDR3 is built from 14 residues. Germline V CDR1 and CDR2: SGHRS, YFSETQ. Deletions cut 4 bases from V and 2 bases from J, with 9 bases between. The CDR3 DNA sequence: TGCGCCAGCAGCCCCCAGGGGACTAATGAAAAACTGTTTTTT. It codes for CASSPQGTNEKLFF.

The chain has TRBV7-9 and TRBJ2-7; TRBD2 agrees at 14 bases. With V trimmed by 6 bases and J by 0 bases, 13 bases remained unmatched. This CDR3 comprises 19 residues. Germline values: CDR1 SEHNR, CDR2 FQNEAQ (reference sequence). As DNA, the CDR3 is TGTGCCAGCAGACCCGGACTAGCGGGGGGCCTGAGGAGCTCCTACGAGCAGTACTTC. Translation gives CASRPGLAGGLRSSYEQYF.

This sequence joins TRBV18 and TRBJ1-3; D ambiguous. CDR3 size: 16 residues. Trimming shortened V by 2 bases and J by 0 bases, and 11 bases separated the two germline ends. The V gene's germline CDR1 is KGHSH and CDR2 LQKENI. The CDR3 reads CASSPKPGSSGNTIYF. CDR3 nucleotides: TGTGCCAGCTCACCAAAACCAGGCAGCTCTGGAAACACCATATATTTT.

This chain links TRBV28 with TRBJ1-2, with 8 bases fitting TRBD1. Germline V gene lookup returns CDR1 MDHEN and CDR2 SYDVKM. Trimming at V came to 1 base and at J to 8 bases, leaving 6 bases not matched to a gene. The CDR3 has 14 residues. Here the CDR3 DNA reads TGTGCCAGCAGTTTATCTGGACAGGGACAAGGCTACACCTTC. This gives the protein CASSLSGQGQGYTF.

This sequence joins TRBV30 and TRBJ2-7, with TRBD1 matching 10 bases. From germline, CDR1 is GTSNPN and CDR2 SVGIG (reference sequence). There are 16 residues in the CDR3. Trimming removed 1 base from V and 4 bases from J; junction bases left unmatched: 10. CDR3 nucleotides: TGTGCCTGGAGTGCACCCCGGGACAGGGGAGGATACGAGCAGTACTTC. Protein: CAWSAPRDRGGYEQYF.